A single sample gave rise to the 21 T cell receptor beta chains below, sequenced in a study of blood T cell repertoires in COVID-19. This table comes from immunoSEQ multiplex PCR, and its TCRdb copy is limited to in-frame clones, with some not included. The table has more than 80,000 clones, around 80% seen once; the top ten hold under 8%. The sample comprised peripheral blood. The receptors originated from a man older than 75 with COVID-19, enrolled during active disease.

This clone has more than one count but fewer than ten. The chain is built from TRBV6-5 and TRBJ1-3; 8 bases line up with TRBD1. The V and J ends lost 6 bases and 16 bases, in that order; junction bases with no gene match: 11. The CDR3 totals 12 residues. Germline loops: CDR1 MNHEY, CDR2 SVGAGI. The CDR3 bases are TGTGCCAGCAGAGCATACTTGGGACAGGCGTATTTT. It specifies CASRAYLGQAYF.

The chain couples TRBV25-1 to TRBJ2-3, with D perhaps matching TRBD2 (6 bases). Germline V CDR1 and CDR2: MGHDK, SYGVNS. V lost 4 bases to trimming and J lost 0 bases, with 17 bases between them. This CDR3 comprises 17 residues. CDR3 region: CASSGGGFISSTDTQYF. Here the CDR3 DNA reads TGTGCCAGCAGTGGGGGAGGCTTCATCTCTAGCACAGATACGCAGTATTTT. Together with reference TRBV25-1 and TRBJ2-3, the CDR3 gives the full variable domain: EADIYQTPRYLVIGTGKKITLECSQTMGHDKMYWYQQDPGMELHLIHYSYGVNSTEKGDLSSESTVSRIRTEHFPLTLESARPSHTSQYLCASSGGGFISSTDTQYFGPGTRLTVL.

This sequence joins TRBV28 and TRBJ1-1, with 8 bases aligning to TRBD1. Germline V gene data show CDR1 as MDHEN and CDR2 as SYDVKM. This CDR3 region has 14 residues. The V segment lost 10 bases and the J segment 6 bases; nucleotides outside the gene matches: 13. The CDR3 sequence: CATILPLTGAEAFF. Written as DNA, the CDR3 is TGTGCCACGATCTTACCGCTGACAGGGGCTGAAGCTTTCTTT.

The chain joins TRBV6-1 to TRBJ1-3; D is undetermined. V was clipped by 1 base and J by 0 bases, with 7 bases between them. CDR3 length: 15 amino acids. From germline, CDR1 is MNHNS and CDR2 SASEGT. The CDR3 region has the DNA TGTGCCAGCAGTGAAGACAGCTCCTCTGGAAACACCATATATTTT. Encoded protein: CASSEDSSSGNTIYF.

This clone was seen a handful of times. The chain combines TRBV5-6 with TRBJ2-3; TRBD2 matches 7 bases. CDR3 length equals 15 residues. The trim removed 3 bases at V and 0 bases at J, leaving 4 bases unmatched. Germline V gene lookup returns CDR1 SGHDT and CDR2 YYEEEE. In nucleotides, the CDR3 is TGTGCCAGCAGCTCGGTGGGGGGGAGCACAGATACGCAGTATTTT. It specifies CASSSVGGSTDTQYF.

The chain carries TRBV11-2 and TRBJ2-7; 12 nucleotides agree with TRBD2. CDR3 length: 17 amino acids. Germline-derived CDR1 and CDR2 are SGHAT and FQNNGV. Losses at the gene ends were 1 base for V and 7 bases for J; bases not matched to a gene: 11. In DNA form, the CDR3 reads TGTGCCAGCAGCTTAGCCTTGACTAGCGGGGGACGGCGGGAGCAGTACTTC. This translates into CASSLALTSGGRREQYF.

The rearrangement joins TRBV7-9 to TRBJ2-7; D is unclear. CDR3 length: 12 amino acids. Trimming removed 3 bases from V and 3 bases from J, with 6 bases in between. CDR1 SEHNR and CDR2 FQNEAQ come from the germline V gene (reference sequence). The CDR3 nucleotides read TGTGCCAGCAGCTTTAACAGCTACGAGCAGTACTTC. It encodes CASSFNSYEQYF.

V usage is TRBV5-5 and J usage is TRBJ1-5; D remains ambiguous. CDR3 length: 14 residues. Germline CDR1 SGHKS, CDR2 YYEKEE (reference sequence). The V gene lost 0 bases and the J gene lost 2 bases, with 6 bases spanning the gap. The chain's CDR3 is CASSLVGGNQPQHF. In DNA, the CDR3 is TGTGCCAGCAGCTTGGTCGGGGGCAATCAGCCCCAGCATTTT.

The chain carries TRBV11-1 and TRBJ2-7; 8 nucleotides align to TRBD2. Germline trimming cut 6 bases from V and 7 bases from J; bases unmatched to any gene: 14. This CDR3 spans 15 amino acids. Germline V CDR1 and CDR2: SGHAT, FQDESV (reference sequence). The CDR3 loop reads CASSSSLADPFEQYF. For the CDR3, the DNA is TGTGCCAGCAGTTCCTCACTAGCGGACCCCTTTGAGCAGTACTTC.

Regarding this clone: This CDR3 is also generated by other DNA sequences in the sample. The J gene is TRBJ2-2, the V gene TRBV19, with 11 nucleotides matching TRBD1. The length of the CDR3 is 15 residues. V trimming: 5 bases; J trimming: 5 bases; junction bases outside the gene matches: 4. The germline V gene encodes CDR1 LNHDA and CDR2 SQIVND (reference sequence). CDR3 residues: CASSPGTGGTGELFF. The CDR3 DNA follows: TGTGCCAGTAGTCCTGGGACAGGGGGGACCGGGGAGCTGTTTTTT.

CDR3 loop: CAWKVATNTGELFF. CDR3 DNA: TGTGCCTGGAAAGTAGCGACAAACACCGGGGAGCTGTTTTTT. The chain recombines TRBV30 with TRBJ2-2, with D maybe TRBD2 (5 bases). CDR3 length: 14 residues. The germline V gene encodes CDR1 GTSNPN and CDR2 SVGIG (reference sequence). V was pared by 4 bases and J by 2 bases, with 11 bases between.

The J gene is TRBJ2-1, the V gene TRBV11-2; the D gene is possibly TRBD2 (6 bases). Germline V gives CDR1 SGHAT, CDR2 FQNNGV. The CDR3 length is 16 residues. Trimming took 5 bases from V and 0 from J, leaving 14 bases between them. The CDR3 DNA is TGTGCCAGCAGCCCGAGGACTACGAGCTCCTACAATGAGCAGTTCTTC. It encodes CASSPRTTSSYNEQFF.

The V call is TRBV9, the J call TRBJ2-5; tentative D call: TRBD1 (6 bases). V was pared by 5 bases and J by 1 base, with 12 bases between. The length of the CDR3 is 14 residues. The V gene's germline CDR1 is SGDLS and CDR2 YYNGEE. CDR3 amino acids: CASSTPGAQETQYF. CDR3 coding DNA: TGTGCCAGCAGTACTCCAGGGGCCCAAGAGACCCAGTACTTC.

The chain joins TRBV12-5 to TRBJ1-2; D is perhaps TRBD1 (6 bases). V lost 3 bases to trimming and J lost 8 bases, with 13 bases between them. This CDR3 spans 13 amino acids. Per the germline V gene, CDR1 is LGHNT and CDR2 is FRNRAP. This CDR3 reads CASGFGGAGGYTF. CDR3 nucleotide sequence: TGTGCTAGTGGTTTTGGGGGGGCTGGGGGCTACACCTTC. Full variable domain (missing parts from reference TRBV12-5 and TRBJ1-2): DARVTQTPRHKVTEMGQEVTMRCQPILGHNTVFWYRQTMMQGLELLAYFRNRAPLDDSGMPKDRFSAEMPDATLATLKIQPSEPRDSAVYFCASGFGGAGGYTFGSGTRLTVV.

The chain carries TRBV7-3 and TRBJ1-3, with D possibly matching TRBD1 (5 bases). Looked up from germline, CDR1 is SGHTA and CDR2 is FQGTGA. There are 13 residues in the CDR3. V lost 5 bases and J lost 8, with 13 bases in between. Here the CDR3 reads CASSPGQGDTIYF. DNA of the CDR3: TGTGCCAGCAGCCCCGGACAAGGAGACACCATATATTTT.

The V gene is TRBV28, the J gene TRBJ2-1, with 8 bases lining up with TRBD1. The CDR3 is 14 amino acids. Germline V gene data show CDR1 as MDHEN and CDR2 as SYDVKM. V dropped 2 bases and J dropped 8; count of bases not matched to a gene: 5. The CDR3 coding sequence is TGTGCCAGCAGTTTAGGCGGACAGGGCTATGAGCAGTTCTTC. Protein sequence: CASSLGGQGYEQFF.

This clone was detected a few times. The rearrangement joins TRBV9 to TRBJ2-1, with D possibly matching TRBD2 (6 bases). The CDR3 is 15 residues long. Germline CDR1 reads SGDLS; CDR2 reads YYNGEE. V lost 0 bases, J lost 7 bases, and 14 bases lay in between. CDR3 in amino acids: CASSVGRDTRNEQFF. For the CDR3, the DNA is TGTGCCAGCAGCGTAGGGCGGGATACTAGGAATGAGCAGTTCTTC.

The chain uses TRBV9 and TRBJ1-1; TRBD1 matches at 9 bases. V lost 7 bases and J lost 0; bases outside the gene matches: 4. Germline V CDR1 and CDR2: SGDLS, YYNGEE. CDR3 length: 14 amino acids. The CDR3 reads CASGGQGMNTEAFF. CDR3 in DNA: TGTGCCAGCGGGGGACAGGGAATGAACACTGAAGCTTTCTTT.

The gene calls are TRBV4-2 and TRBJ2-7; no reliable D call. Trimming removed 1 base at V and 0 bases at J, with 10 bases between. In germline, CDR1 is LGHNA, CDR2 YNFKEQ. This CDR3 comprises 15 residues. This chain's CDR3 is CASSQVWSSSYEQYF. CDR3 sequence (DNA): TGTGCCAGCAGCCAAGTGTGGAGTAGCTCCTACGAGCAGTACTTC.

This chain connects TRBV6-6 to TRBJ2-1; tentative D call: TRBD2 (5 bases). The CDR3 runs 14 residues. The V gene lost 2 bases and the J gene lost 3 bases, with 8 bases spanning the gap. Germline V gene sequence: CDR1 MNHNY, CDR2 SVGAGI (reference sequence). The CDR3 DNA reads TGTGCCAGCAGTTACAGTAGCGTCTACAATGAGCAGTTCTTC. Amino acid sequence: CASSYSSVYNEQFF.

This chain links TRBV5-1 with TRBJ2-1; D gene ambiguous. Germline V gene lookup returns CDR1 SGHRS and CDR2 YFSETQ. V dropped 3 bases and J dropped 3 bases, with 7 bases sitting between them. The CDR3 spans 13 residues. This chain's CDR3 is CASSSDFYNEQFF. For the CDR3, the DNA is TGCGCCAGCAGCTCTGACTTCTACAATGAGCAGTTCTTC. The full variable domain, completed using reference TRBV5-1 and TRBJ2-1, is KAGVTQTPRYLIKTRGQQVTLSCSPISGHRSVSWYQQTPGQGLQFLFEYFSETQRNKGNFPGRFSGRQFSNSRSEMNVSTLELGDSALYLCASSSDFYNEQFFGPGTRLTVL.